This T cell receptor (beta chain) was sequenced in a study of blood T cells in healthy people across ages. Study-wide points: Roughly linear declines in TCR beta diversity per million T cells occurred with age.

Combining a sample-barcoded 5' primer with a J-beta primer mix, a second PCR ran for about 7 to 12 cycles. Researchers report that a template-switch adaptor with 12 random nucleotides tagged each cDNA molecule. From the 5' RACE reads, TCRdb called clonotypes with MiXCR, one entry per CDR3 protein. Of roughly 730,000 distinct CDR3 sequences in the sample, about 61% were seen once. This clonotype showed up just a few times. The antigen remains unidentified. The sequencing sample was made of blood. This receptor was taken from a man aged 35-49 years in good health.

CDR3 protein: CASSLNPASTDTQYF. CDR3 sequence (DNA): TGTGCCAGCAGCTTAAATCCAGCGTCCACAGATACGCAGTATTTT. The chain combines TRBV5-4 with TRBJ2-3; D is unresolved. The CDR3 consists of 15 residues. Germline values: CDR1 SGHNT, CDR2 YYREEE (reference sequence). V was trimmed by 2 bases and J by 2 bases, leaving 12 bases between them.